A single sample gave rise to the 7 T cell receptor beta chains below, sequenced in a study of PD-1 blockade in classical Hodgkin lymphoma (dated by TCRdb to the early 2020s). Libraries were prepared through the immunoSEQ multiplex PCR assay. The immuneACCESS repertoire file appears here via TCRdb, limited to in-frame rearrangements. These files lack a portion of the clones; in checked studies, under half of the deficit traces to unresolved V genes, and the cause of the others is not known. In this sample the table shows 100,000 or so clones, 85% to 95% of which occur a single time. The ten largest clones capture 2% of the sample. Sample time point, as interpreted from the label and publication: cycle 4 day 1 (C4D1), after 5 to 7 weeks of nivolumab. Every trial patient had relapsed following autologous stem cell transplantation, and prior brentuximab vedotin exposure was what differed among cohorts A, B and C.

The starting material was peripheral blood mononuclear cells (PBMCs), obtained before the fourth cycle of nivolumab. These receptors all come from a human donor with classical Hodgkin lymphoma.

This CDR3 is CASASTDTQYF. The CDR3 DNA follows: TGTGCCAGCGCCAGCACAGATACGCAGTATTTT. The rearrangement uses TRBV18 and TRBJ2-3; D gene uncertain. The CDR3 totals 11 residues. Deletions cut 8 bases from V and 0 bases from J, with 3 bases between. Per germline, CDR1 KGHSH and CDR2 LQKENI.

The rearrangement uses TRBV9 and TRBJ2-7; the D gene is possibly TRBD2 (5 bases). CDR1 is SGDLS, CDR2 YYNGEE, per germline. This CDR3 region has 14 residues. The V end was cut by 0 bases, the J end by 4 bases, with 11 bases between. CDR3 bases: TGTGCCAGCAGCGTAGAGCCCCGGGGTTACGAGCAGTACTTC. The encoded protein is CASSVEPRGYEQYF.

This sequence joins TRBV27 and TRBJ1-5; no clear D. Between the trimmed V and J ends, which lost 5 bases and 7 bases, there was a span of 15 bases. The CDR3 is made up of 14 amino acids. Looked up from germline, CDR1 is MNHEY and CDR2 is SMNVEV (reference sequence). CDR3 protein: CASSQSRGGQPQHF. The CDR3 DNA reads TGTGCCAGCAGTCAATCTCGGGGAGGCCAGCCCCAGCATTTT.

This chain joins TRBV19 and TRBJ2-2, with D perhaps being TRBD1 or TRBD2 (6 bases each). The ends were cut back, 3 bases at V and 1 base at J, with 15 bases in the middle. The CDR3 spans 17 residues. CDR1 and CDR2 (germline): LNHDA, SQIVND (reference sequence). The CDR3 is CASSISAGQRNTGELFF. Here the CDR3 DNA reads TGTGCCAGTAGTATCAGCGCGGGACAAAGGAACACCGGGGAGCTGTTTTTT.

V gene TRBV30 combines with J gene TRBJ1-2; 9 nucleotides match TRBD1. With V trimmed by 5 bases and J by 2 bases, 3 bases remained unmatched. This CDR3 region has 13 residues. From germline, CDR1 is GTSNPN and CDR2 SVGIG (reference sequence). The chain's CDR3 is CAWGTGNNYGYTF. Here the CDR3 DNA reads TGTGCCTGGGGGACAGGGAACAACTATGGCTACACCTTC.

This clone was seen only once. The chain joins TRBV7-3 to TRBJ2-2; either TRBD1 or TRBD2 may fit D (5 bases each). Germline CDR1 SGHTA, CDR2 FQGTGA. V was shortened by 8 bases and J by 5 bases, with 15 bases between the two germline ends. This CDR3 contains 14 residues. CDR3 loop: CASGTALGTGELFF. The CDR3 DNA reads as TGTGCCAGCGGGACCGCGCTAGGAACCGGGGAGCTGTTTTTT.

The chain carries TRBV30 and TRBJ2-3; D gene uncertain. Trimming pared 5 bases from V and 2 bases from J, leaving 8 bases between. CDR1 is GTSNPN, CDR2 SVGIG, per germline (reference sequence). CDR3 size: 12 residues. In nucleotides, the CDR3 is TGTGCCTGGGGCCCCTACACAGATACGCAGTATTTT. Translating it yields CAWGPYTDTQYF.